This T cell receptor (beta chain) appears in the sequencing data of a study of blood T cell repertoires in COVID-19. This clone was observed a few times. The germline V gene encodes CDR1 ENHRY and CDR2 SYGVKD. Losses at the gene ends were 5 bases for V and 4 bases for J; bases not matched to a gene: 13. CDR3 length: 19 residues. Original handling: Estimation of nucleated cell counts relied on the amplification of reference gene primers. Here immunoSEQ multiplex PCR was the method, and the copy in TCRdb shows in-frame clones only, minus some. D and trimming come from the DNA, and the V and J calls and clone size come from that table. The sample shows under 45,000 clones, 65% to 90% of them seen only once.

The sample comprised peripheral blood. This chain uses TRBV10-3 with TRBJ2-3, with 15 bases matching TRBD2. The clonotype comes from a man aged 35-49 years with active COVID-19. DNA of the CDR3: TGTGCCATCAGTAAGAGGACTAGCGGGAGGGTTTCACCATCAGATACGCAGTATTTT. Translation: CAISKRTSGRVSPSDTQYF.